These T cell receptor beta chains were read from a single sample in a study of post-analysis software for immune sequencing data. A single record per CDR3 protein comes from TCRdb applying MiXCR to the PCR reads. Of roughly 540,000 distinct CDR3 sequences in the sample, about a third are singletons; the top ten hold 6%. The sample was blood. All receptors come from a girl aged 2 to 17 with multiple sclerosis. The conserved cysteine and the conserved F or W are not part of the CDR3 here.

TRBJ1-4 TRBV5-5 ASSLAEKLF
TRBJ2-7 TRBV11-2 ASSHGTGDYEQY
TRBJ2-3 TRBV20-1 SARDGGAHTDTQY
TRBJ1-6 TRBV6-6 ASNVGGVGYNSPLH
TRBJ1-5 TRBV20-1 SAREVRALHQPQH
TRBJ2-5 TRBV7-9 ASSAELAGSQETQY
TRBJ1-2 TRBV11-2 ASSLLSRADYGYT
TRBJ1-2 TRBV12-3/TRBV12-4 ASSPSDRELNGYT
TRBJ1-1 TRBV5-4 ASSSTSALREAF
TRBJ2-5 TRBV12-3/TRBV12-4 ASSPGSPQETQY
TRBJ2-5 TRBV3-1 ASGGLAQETQY
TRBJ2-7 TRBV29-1 SVFGGRGSSYEQY
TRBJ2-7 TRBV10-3 AIKGEQY
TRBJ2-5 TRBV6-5 ASSRGSLGPQETQY
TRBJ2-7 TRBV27 ASGRSSGGPTYEQY